The 3 T cell receptor beta chains presented below share a single source sample, sequenced in a study of blood T cells in healthy people across ages. A second PCR, run for about 7 to 11 cycles, used a sample-barcoded 5' primer plus a J-beta primer mix. TCRdb fed the 5' RACE reads into MiXCR, producing one record per CDR3 protein. The table includes hundreds of thousands of distinct CDR3 sequences, roughly three fifths detected once. Sequenced input: blood. These receptor sequences come from a man aged 35 to 55 in good health.

The count of this clonotype is one. The rearrangement uses TRBV3-1 and TRBJ2-1; TRBD1 matches 9 bases. Judging by the DNA end, TRBJ2-7 fits better; the J call may be wrong. The CDR3 runs 17 residues. The germline gives CDR1 LGHDT, CDR2 YNNKEL (reference sequence). CDR3 nucleotide sequence: TGTGCCAGCAGCCAAGGCCCTCGACAGGGGGGTTACAATGAGCAGTACTTC. Residues: CASSQGPRQGGYNEQYF.

V usage is TRBV2 and J usage is TRBJ2-6, with D perhaps being TRBD1 or TRBD2 (6 bases each). Trimming cost V 8 bases and J 4 bases, with 12 bases left between them. The CDR3 consists of 14 residues. Germline values: CDR1 SNHLY, CDR2 FYNNEI. CDR3 residues: CASRGLTGANVLTF. In DNA, the CDR3 is TGTGCCAGCCGGGGGCTCACCGGGGCCAACGTCCTGACTTTC. The full variable domain, rest sourced from reference TRBV2 and TRBJ2-6, is EPEVTQTPSHQVTQMGQEVILRCVPISNHLYFYWYRQILGQKVEFLVSFYNNEISEKSEIFDDQFSVERPDGSNFTLKIRSTKLEDSAMYFCASRGLTGANVLTFGAGSRLTVL.

This clonotype has a handful of counts. V is TRBV10-3 and J is TRBJ2-3, with 7 bases fitting TRBD1. The CDR3 sequence is 15 residues long. CDR1 is ENHRY, CDR2 SYGVKD, per germline. V shed 7 bases and J 2 bases; nucleotides not matched to a gene: 9. The CDR3 DNA follows: TGTGCCATCATGTACCGGGACAGTTACACAGATACGCAGTATTTT. This codes for CAIMYRDSYTDTQYF.